Below, 8 T cell receptor beta chains from the same sample are listed, as sequenced in a study of CD8 T cells in ankylosing spondylitis. Broader study findings: Made up of fewer than 10 highly homologous variants, a TCR beta motif appeared characteristic of ankylosing spondylitis blood.

Antigens for these TCRs are unknown. TCRdb called the 5' RACE reads again in MiXCR, with one record for every CDR3 protein. The top ten hold approximately 1% of the sample, which has approximately 400,000 distinct CDR3 sequences, over 15% seen once. The specimen sequenced was blood, either unsorted or a sorted T cell fraction (not recorded which). The receptors stem from a male donor with ankylosing spondylitis.

This clonotype was found many times. V is TRBV7-2 and J is TRBJ2-1; TRBD2 matches 7 bases. The CDR3 is 15 residues long. Trimming took 5 bases from V and 2 from J; bases not matched to a gene: 6. In germline, CDR1 is SGHTA, CDR2 FQGNSA. CDR3 sequence: CASSPSSGPYNEQFF. Written as DNA, the CDR3 is TGTGCCAGCAGCCCTTCTAGCGGCCCCTACAATGAGCAGTTCTTC. Full variable domain (rest looked up from reference TRBV7-2 and TRBJ2-1): GAGVSQSPSNKVTEKGKDVELRCDPISGHTALYWYRQSLGQGLEFLIYFQGNSAPDKSGLPSDRFSAERTGGSVSTLTIQRTQQEDSAVYLCASSPSSGPYNEQFFGPGTRLTVL.

The chain employs TRBV4-1 and TRBJ1-1; no clear D. V lost 2 bases and J lost 0, with 10 bases in between. The germline gives CDR1 MGHRA, CDR2 YSYEKL. The CDR3 runs 15 residues. The CDR3 DNA follows: TGCGCCAGCAGCCAATCGGGCAGCTTGAACACTGAAGCTTTCTTT. Translated, it gives CASSQSGSLNTEAFF.

The CDR3 coding sequence is TGTGCCATCAGTGAGTCGGGGGGGACCTCGACCCAGTACTTC. This gives the protein CAISESGGTSTQYF. This sequence joins TRBV10-3 and TRBJ2-5; 7 bases align to TRBD2. The CDR3 spans 14 residues. J was trimmed by 7 bases and V by 0 bases; bases with no gene match: 5. Germline V gene data show CDR1 as ENHRY and CDR2 as SYGVKD.

This clonotype was recorded a few times. The chain is built from TRBV20-1 and TRBJ1-2; D remains ambiguous. Per germline, CDR1 DFQATT and CDR2 SNEGSKA (reference sequence). This CDR3 has 15 residues. V lost 0 bases and J 8 bases, leaving 19 bases between the germline ends. The CDR3 region has the DNA TGCAGTGCTAGAGATCTTGTAAAGGTCGCATTGGGCTACACCTTC. Its translation is CSARDLVKVALGYTF.

This clonotype was seen a handful of times. CDR3 nucleotide sequence: TGCAGTGTTCCGACCCTTTACGAGCAGTACTTC. It yields the protein CSVPTLYEQYF. V gene TRBV20-1 combines with J gene TRBJ2-7, with no clear D. The CDR3 runs 11 residues. Germline V CDR1 and CDR2: DFQATT, SNEGSKA (reference sequence). Trimming cost V 7 bases and J 4 bases, with 11 bases left between them.

This chain uses TRBV29-1 with TRBJ2-1; 9 nucleotides line up with TRBD2. In germline, CDR1 is SQVTM, CDR2 ANQGSEA. The CDR3 has 12 residues. J gave up 9 bases and V 7 bases, and 7 bases lay outside the gene matches. This chain's CDR3 is CSAGNSGSEQFF. In DNA form, the CDR3 reads TGCAGCGCTGGGAATAGCGGGAGTGAGCAGTTCTTC.

The V gene is TRBV7-9, the J gene TRBJ2-7; D possibly matches TRBD1 or TRBD2 (5 bases each). Trimming took 4 bases from V and 1 from J, leaving 14 bases between them. Germline V gives CDR1 SEHNR, CDR2 FQNEAQ (reference sequence). The CDR3 runs 15 residues. The CDR3 DNA follows: TGTGCCAGCAGCTCCCCGCTGGGGGTTTCCTACGAGCAGTACTTC. Amino acid sequence: CASSSPLGVSYEQYF.

This CDR3 is CASSFGGGINEKLFF. In DNA form, the CDR3 reads TGTGCCAGCAGTTTTGGTGGGGGAATTAATGAAAAACTGTTTTTT. V and J are TRBV12-3 or TRBV12-4 and TRBJ1-4, with D possibly matching TRBD1 (5 bases). V was trimmed by 3 bases and J by 4 bases, leaving 12 bases between them. This CDR3 has 15 residues.